Given below is one T cell receptor beta chain in context. The sample holds many counts of this clonotype. No antigen is known for it. No base-level quality is on record; no much larger clone is a single base apart. This sample stems from a study of T cells in Graves' hyperthyroidism and ophthalmopathy (dated by TCRdb to the late 2010s). About the full investigation: Peripheral blood samples were taken at the time of initial diagnosis, prior to any treatment. To identify TCR V-J signatures that set the groups apart, the researchers used a discovery cohort of 100 patients, made up of 40 to 45 with Graves' ophthalmopathy and about 55 with stable Graves' hyperthyroidism. After blood sampling, hyperthyroidism patients were treated with methimazole at a starting dose of 30 mg daily, and ophthalmopathy patients were treated with high-dose intravenous methylprednisolone. The roughly 94 discovery patients were randomly divided into training and test sets at a 7:3 ratio. In several Graves' hyperthyroidism patients, the study also compared T-cell repertoires from thyroid tissue with T-cell repertoires from blood. An independent validation cohort of around 19 hyperthyroidism patients and 17 patients who later progressed to ophthalmopathy tested prospective prediction of ophthalmopathy. According to the paper, TCR Vbeta CDR3 sequencing was carried out on over 130 peripheral blood samples, which came from 40 to 45 ophthalmopathy, around 75 hyperthyroidism and roughly 17 progressor patients. Summary of the overall study and its limitations: Most expanded thyroid clonotypes (frequency above 0.001) were also found in blood, which suggests that blood repertoires may mirror thyroid immune responses. Sample size was not statistically predetermined, and blinding of investigators to group allocation was not performed. In validation, progression to ophthalmopathy was predicted by the model with 55% to 71% sensitivity and 72.22% specificity, a median of roughly six months before onset. A model built on a 13 V-J signature distinguished ophthalmopathy from stable hyperthyroidism, reaching about 88% sensitivity and 81% to 83% specificity in cross-validation and 80%/75% in testing.

Amplification of TCR beta CDR3 regions was carried out from RNA transcripts. For the first round of RT-PCR on the TCR CDR3, the HTBI primer set was used together with the Qiagen OneStep RT-PCR kit. Libraries were constructed in a second round of multiplex PCR, after which size selection and purification were performed. Paired-end sequencing of the libraries was performed with 100 bp reads on an Illumina HiSeq2000. In the original analysis: SOAPnuke was used to process the raw data, with reads discarded if the reads contained adapters or uncalled bases, had a mean Phred below 15, or lacked an exact constant-primer or identifier match. High-quality paired reads were merged with COPE v1.2.5, and unique nucleotide sequences were defined as clonotypes. MiTCR v1.1 was used to align clonotypes to the IMGT TRBV, TRBD and TRBJ reference segments. Only V-J combinations with frequency above 0.0001, covering 99.2% of repertoires, were analysed. The TCS score was defined as the ratio of F50 (clonal expansion) to E x V (chaos), calculated using BLOSUM62-based TCRdist between CDR3 peptides within each V-J. Welch's t-statistics and random forest reduced around 520 V-J features to 13, which were used in a naive Bayes classifier (R e1071). TCRdb trimmed public reads at Q25 via fastp, called clones via MiXCR and kept in-frame beta chains. All rows with the same CDR3 protein become a single entry with the most common DNA and genes. The V and J calls come from TCRdb's annotation, not from the publication. The sample table contains some 420,000 distinct CDR3 sequences; only one count was recorded for around 13% of them. The top ten hold approximately 5.8% of the sample.

A patient counted as having stable Graves' hyperthyroidism if no progression to ophthalmopathy occurred over 18 months of follow-up. The hyperthyroidism patients were between 18 and 65 years old and newly diagnosed, with a disease duration of less than 2 months. Exclusion was applied to patients with uncontrolled infections, other autoimmune diseases, pregnancy or lactation. Clinical symptoms, serum thyroxine and TRAb, thyroid ultrasound, and orbital computed tomography formed the basis for the diagnoses. PBMCs were separated from 8 to 10 ml of fresh peripheral blood using Ficoll-Paque density gradient centrifugation. Total RNA was extracted with Trizol reagent, and quality was checked on an Agilent 2100 Bioanalyzer. This clonotype was sampled from a woman in her late teens or twenties with Graves' hyperthyroidism. Material for sequencing was blood.

Here is the DNA: TGTGCCAGTAGTACTGAGCATGGTCAGCCCCAGCATTTT. Its protein product is CASSTEHGQPQHF. The V gene is TRBV19 and the J gene is TRBJ1-5, with the identity of the D gene unclear. V is cut by 4 bases and J by 6 bases, and the space between the germline ends is 10 bases. The germline V gene (reference sequence) sets CDR1 to LNHDA and CDR2 to SQIVND. Its CDR3 holds 13 amino acids, cysteine through phenylalanine. The retained sequence is limited to the CDR3, 39 bases, with the frame set at the first base.